Shown below are 20 T cell receptor beta chains from a single sample sequenced in a study of post-analysis software for immune sequencing data. Points from the study as a whole: TRBV5-6, TRBV5-1 and TRBV20-1 were among a handful of TRBV segments more frequent in patients than controls.

TCR beta cDNA libraries included unique molecular identifiers. TCRdb recomputed calls from the PCR reads with MiXCR, one row per CDR3 protein. The sample lists a few hundred thousand distinct CDR3 sequences, 30% to 45% occurring once. These receptors are not linked to any known antigen. Material for sequencing was blood. The receptors come from a girl aged 5 to 17 with multiple sclerosis.

J is TRBJ2-7 and V is TRBV3-1, with a possible D match to TRBD2 (6 bases). V lost 4 bases, J lost 6 bases, and 16 bases lay in between. This CDR3 contains 14 residues. Looked up from germline, CDR1 is LGHDT and CDR2 is YNNKEL (reference sequence). CDR3 protein: CASSRFGGTGEQYF. CDR3 DNA: TGTGCCAGCAGCCGCTTCGGGGGTACGGGCGAGCAGTACTTC.

The V gene is TRBV9, the J gene TRBJ2-1; D might be TRBD1 (6 bases). CDR3 size: 15 residues. V was shortened by 0 bases and J by 2 bases, with 9 bases between the two germline ends. The germline CDR1 and CDR2 sequences are SGDLS and YYNGEE. The CDR3 sequence: CASSVGGTTYNEQFF. The CDR3 bases are TGTGCCAGCAGCGTAGGAGGGACAACCTACAATGAGCAGTTCTTC.

On this clonotype: The germline gene is not matched at one end of the junction; a read error may be the cause. V gene TRBV5-6 combines with J gene TRBJ1-6, with unresolved D. The CDR3 covers 14 residues. Germline V gene data show CDR1 as SGHDT and CDR2 as YYEEEE. The CDR3 loop reads CASSLGKDGSPRHF. DNA for the CDR3: TGTGCCAGCAGCTTGGGAAAGGATGGATCACCCCGCCACTTT. The full variable domain, rest sourced from reference TRBV5-6 and TRBJ1-6, is DAGVTQSPTHLIKTRGQQVTLRCSPKSGHDTVSWYQQALGQGPQFIFQYYEEEERQRGNFPDRFSGHQFPNYSSELNVNALLLGDSALYLCASSLGKDGSPRHFGNGTRLTVT.

This clonotype was counted between two and nine times. This sequence joins TRBV3-1 and TRBJ2-1, with 7 nucleotides matching TRBD2. This CDR3 contains 17 residues. Germline trimming cut 4 bases from V and 0 bases from J; bases unmatched to any gene: 9. Germline V gives CDR1 LGHDT, CDR2 YNNKEL (reference sequence). CDR3 sequence reads: CASSPTSDPSSYNEQFF. CDR3 DNA: TGTGCCAGCAGCCCTACTAGCGATCCCAGCTCCTACAATGAGCAGTTCTTC.

This clonotype has a handful of counts. The CDR3 DNA sequence: TGCAGTGCCGACCTCAGGGGGGAGACCCAGTACTTC. Translated: CSADLRGETQYF. V usage is TRBV20-1 and J usage is TRBJ2-5; 7 positions agree with TRBD1. This CDR3 has 12 amino acids. Germline V gives CDR1 DFQATT, CDR2 SNEGSKA (reference sequence). V was pared by 6 bases and J by 5 bases, with 6 bases of the junction left unmatched.

This rearrangement joins TRBV6-5 to TRBJ2-1, with D tentatively TRBD1 (6 bases). Germline CDR1 is MNHEY and CDR2 is SVGAGI. V was clipped by 5 bases and J by 3 bases, with 11 bases between them. The CDR3 loop spans 14 amino acids. CDR3 region: CASSQQGFYNEQFF. The CDR3 nucleotides read TGTGCCAGCAGTCAACAGGGCTTCTACAATGAGCAGTTCTTC.

The chain links TRBV15 to TRBJ2-6; 7 positions match TRBD1. The junction had 5 bases not matched to a gene; V was cut back by 3 bases and J by 0 bases. The V gene's germline CDR1 is LNHNV and CDR2 YYDKDF (reference sequence). This CDR3 has 17 amino acids. CDR3 nucleotide sequence: TGTGCCACCAGCAGCGGACAGGTACTCTCTGGGGCCAACGTCCTGACTTTC. Its translation is CATSSGQVLSGANVLTF.

The chain joins TRBV12-3 or TRBV12-4 to TRBJ1-5; D uncertain. Deletions cut 5 bases from V and 10 bases from J, with 12 bases between. The CDR3 is 12 residues long. The CDR3 here is CASSLMNEPQHF. CDR3 nucleotide sequence: TGTGCCAGCAGTCTCATGAATGAACCCCAGCATTTT.

V is TRBV10-2 and J is TRBJ2-7; D possibly matches TRBD1 or TRBD2 (6 bases each). Germline values: CDR1 WSHSY, CDR2 SAAADI. This CDR3 comprises 14 residues. V shed 3 bases and J shed 0 bases, with 9 bases lying between them. The CDR3 spells CASSDTGASYEQYF. CDR3 DNA sequence: TGCGCCAGCAGTGATACGGGGGCCTCCTACGAGCAGTACTTC.

The genes are TRBV6-2 or TRBV6-3 and TRBJ1-6, with unresolved D. Deletions cut 7 bases from V and 2 bases from J, with 12 bases between. The CDR3 length is 15 residues. Germline-derived CDR1 and CDR2 are MNHEY and SVGEGT. The CDR3, as DNA: TGTGCCAGCACCGAACAGCTAGCCTATAATTCACCCCTCCACTTT. Protein sequence: CASTEQLAYNSPLHF.

The gene calls are TRBV6-2 or TRBV6-3 and TRBJ2-5; no clear D gene. V was trimmed by 2 bases and J by 0 bases, leaving 16 bases between them. The CDR3 extends over 17 amino acids. CDR1 and CDR2 (germline): MNHEY, SVGEGT. The CDR3: CASSYPPDRLDQETQYF. The CDR3 DNA follows: TGTGCCAGCAGTTACCCTCCCGATCGTTTGGACCAAGAGACCCAGTACTTC.

This clonotype has just a few counts. The chain recombines TRBV7-2 with TRBJ2-7; TRBD2 matches 8 bases. This CDR3 contains 14 residues. Germline V CDR1 and CDR2: SGHTA, FQGNSA. The ends lost 2 bases at V and 3 bases at J; junction bases unmatched: 3. The CDR3 loop is CASSLYRGGYEQYF. The DNA for the CDR3 is TGTGCCAGCAGCTTATATCGGGGGGGCTACGAGCAGTACTTC. Full variable domain (rest looked up from reference TRBV7-2 and TRBJ2-7): GAGVSQSPSNKVTEKGKDVELRCDPISGHTALYWYRQSLGQGLEFLIYFQGNSAPDKSGLPSDRFSAERTGGSVSTLTIQRTQQEDSAVYLCASSLYRGGYEQYFGPGTRLTVT.

In this sample, this clonotype turned up a few times. The J gene is TRBJ2-7, the V gene TRBV15; 7 nucleotides agree with TRBD2. The CDR3 is made up of 15 amino acids. Germline lookup yields CDR1 LNHNV and CDR2 YYDKDF (reference sequence). V lost 0 bases to trimming and J lost 4 bases; unmatched junction nucleotides: 6. In DNA, the CDR3 is TGTGCCACCAGCAGAGATCGACTAGCTTCGTACGAGCAGTACTTC. It translates to CATSRDRLASYEQYF. Variable domain in full (rest from reference TRBV15 and TRBJ2-7): DAMVIQNPRYQVTQFGKPVTLSCSQTLNHNVMYWYQQKSSQAPKLLFHYYDKDFNNEADTPDNFQSRRPNTSFCFLDIRSPGLGDTAMYLCATSRDRLASYEQYFGPGTRLTVT.

This chain links TRBV7-2 with TRBJ2-5; 9 nucleotides align to TRBD1. The CDR3 contains 15 residues. Germline loops: CDR1 SGHTA, CDR2 FQGNSA. The trim removed 4 bases at V and 5 bases at J, leaving 8 bases unmatched. The CDR3 nucleotides read TGTGCCAGCAGCTCGAACAGGGGGCGGGGGGAGACCCAGTACTTC. Amino acids: CASSSNRGRGETQYF. Complete variable domain (other parts from reference TRBV7-2 and TRBJ2-5): GAGVSQSPSNKVTEKGKDVELRCDPISGHTALYWYRQSLGQGLEFLIYFQGNSAPDKSGLPSDRFSAERTGGSVSTLTIQRTQQEDSAVYLCASSSNRGRGETQYFGPGTRLLVL.

The chain carries TRBV4-2 and TRBJ2-7; 10 nucleotides match TRBD1. The CDR3 runs 14 residues. The ends lost 5 bases at V and 6 bases at J; junction bases unmatched: 7. Germline values: CDR1 LGHNA, CDR2 YNFKEQ. The CDR3 sequence is CASSSGQGEGEQYF. The DNA for the CDR3 is TGTGCCAGCAGCTCCGGACAGGGGGAGGGCGAGCAGTACTTC.

This rearrangement joins TRBV29-1 to TRBJ2-3, with 11 bases fitting TRBD2. This CDR3 contains 15 residues. Per germline, CDR1 SQVTM and CDR2 ANQGSEA. Trimming at V came to 3 bases and at J to 3 bases, leaving 5 bases not matched to a gene. Written as DNA, the CDR3 is TGCAGCGTTGATGTAGCGGGGGGGTTGACAGATACGCAGTATTTT. Its protein product is CSVDVAGGLTDTQYF.

This chain links TRBV24-1 with TRBJ2-3, with 7 bases matching TRBD2. The CDR3 length is 17 residues. Trimming cost V 7 bases and J 1 base; bases outside gene matches: 13. The germline gives CDR1 KGHDR, CDR2 SFDVKD. The CDR3 DNA is TGTGCCACCAGCCTACCTGGCCTAGCGGATCGCACAGATACGCAGTATTTT. As protein: CATSLPGLADRTDTQYF.

This clonotype was seen more than once but under ten times. The rearrangement links TRBV20-1 to TRBJ1-1; D possibly corresponds to TRBD1 (6 bases). The CDR3 spans 14 residues. Trimming pared 4 bases from V and 2 bases from J, leaving 14 bases between. CDR1 DFQATT and CDR2 SNEGSKA come from the germline V gene (reference sequence). CDR3 sequence reads: CSAMGRGGNTEAFF. For the CDR3, the DNA is TGCAGTGCTATGGGACGAGGGGGAAACACTGAAGCTTTCTTT.

This clonotype was seen a few times. J is TRBJ2-3 and V is TRBV29-1, with D possibly being TRBD1 (6 bases). V lost 4 bases and J lost 6, with 14 bases in between. This CDR3 spans 13 amino acids. Germline V gene lookup returns CDR1 SQVTM and CDR2 ANQGSEA. The CDR3 protein is CSVGFLGADTQYF. CDR3 nucleotide sequence: TGCAGCGTTGGGTTTTTGGGGGCTGATACGCAGTATTTT.

A few counts support this clonotype. The chain uses TRBV4-2 and TRBJ2-1, with D tentatively TRBD2 (5 bases). The V gene lost 1 base and the J gene lost 4 bases, with 17 bases spanning the gap. Germline CDR1 is LGHNA and CDR2 is YNFKEQ. There are 17 residues in the CDR3. The CDR3 nucleotides are TGTGCCAGCAGCCAAGTGGCACTAGGCCCCTCTTACAATGAGCAGTTCTTC. Its translation: CASSQVALGPSYNEQFF.